These 32 T cell receptor beta chains were sequenced from one sample in a study of blood T cell repertoires in COVID-19. Using immunoSEQ multiplex PCR, the repertoire was profiled, and TCRdb retains in-frame clones only, with some absent. The table lists about 150,000 clones, around 85% of them singletons. The specimen was peripheral blood. The source of these receptors is a man in his sixties with COVID-19, enrolled during active disease.

This clone occurred a few times. V is TRBV7-2 and J is TRBJ2-7; D unresolved. The CDR3 spans 14 residues. Germline V gene data show CDR1 as SGHTA and CDR2 as FQGNSA. Trimming cost V 1 base and J 3 bases, with 10 bases left between them. CDR3 sequence reads: CASSLEPSIYEQYF. For the CDR3, the DNA is TGTGCCAGCAGCTTAGAACCTAGTATCTACGAGCAGTACTTC. The full variable domain, in which reference TRBV7-2 and TRBJ2-7 provide the parts outside the CDR3, is GAGVSQSPSNKVTEKGKDVELRCDPISGHTALYWYRQSLGQGLEFLIYFQGNSAPDKSGLPSDRFSAERTGGSVSTLTIQRTQQEDSAVYLCASSLEPSIYEQYFGPGTRLTVT.

The chain joins TRBV6-6 to TRBJ2-7; 10 nucleotides agree with TRBD2. The ends lost 4 bases at V and 4 bases at J; junction bases unmatched: 7. This CDR3 has 15 residues. The germline gives CDR1 MNHNY, CDR2 SVGAGI (reference sequence). CDR3 amino acids: CASSSPGTSEYEQYF. In DNA form, the CDR3 reads TGTGCCAGCAGTTCTCCGGGGACTAGCGAGTACGAGCAGTACTTC.

This clone came up a few times. V is TRBV28 and J is TRBJ1-3, with D possibly being TRBD1 (5 bases). From germline, CDR1 is MDHEN and CDR2 SYDVKM. The CDR3 covers 14 residues. V lost 5 bases and J 9 bases, leaving 17 bases between the germline ends. The CDR3 region is CASSGRQSGATIYF. The CDR3 DNA sequence: TGTGCCAGCAGTGGAAGACAGAGCGGGGCCACCATATATTTT.

The genes are TRBV6-2 or TRBV6-3 and TRBJ2-5, with D perhaps TRBD2 (6 bases). This CDR3 is built from 14 residues. CDR1 is MNHEY, CDR2 SVGEGT, per germline. V was shortened by 5 bases and J by 5 bases, with 15 bases between the two germline ends. This CDR3 is CASSKTLATETQYF. The CDR3 DNA sequence: TGTGCCAGCAGTAAAACACTAGCTACGGAGACCCAGTACTTC.

The V gene is TRBV7-9, the J gene TRBJ1-2; 8 bases are shared with TRBD1. Germline V CDR1 and CDR2: SEHNR, FQNEAQ (reference sequence). This CDR3 contains 15 residues. The V and J ends lost 5 bases and 1 base, in that order; junction bases with no gene match: 6. The CDR3 region is CASSPRQGINYGYTF. CDR3 bases: TGTGCCAGCAGCCCAAGACAGGGGATTAACTATGGCTACACCTTC.

V gene TRBV7-2 combines with J gene TRBJ2-3, with 10 bases that match TRBD1. Germline CDR1 SGHTA, CDR2 FQGNSA. The CDR3 consists of 16 residues. Germline trimming cut 0 bases from V and 4 bases from J; bases unmatched to any gene: 4. CDR3 protein: CASSLAGTGESDTQYF. The CDR3 nucleotides read TGTGCCAGCAGCTTAGCGGGGACAGGGGAATCAGATACGCAGTATTTT.

The chain recombines TRBV28 with TRBJ1-2; TRBD1 is a possible D gene (5 bases). Trimming removed 3 bases from V and 2 bases from J, with 10 bases in between. The CDR3 sequence is 14 residues long. Germline CDR1 and CDR2: MDHEN and SYDVKM. CDR3 loop: CASSLGGWNYGYTF. The CDR3, as DNA: TGTGCCAGCAGTTTGGGGGGGTGGAACTATGGCTACACCTTC.

The chain recombines TRBV4-3 with TRBJ2-1, with 9 bases matching TRBD2. The V and J ends lost 4 bases and 9 bases, in that order; junction bases with no gene match: 10. The CDR3 extends over 15 amino acids. CDR1 is LGHNA, CDR2 YSLEER, per germline. CDR3 nucleotides: TGCGCCAGCAGCCCCGGGACTAGCCCATCGCCTGAGCAGTTCTTC. It is translated as CASSPGTSPSPEQFF.

This sequence joins TRBV30 and TRBJ2-7; 8 nucleotides align to TRBD1. Per the germline V gene, CDR1 is GTSNPN and CDR2 is SVGIG (reference sequence). The V segment lost 5 bases and the J segment 2 bases; nucleotides outside the gene matches: 5. The CDR3 loop spans 13 amino acids. CDR3 residues: CAWSRQGPYEQYF. CDR3 nucleotides: TGTGCCTGGTCTAGACAGGGGCCCTACGAGCAGTACTTC.

CDR3 region: CASSFRGEQYF. CDR3 nucleotides: TGTGCCAGCAGTTTTAGGGGTGAGCAGTACTTC. V and J are TRBV12-3 or TRBV12-4 and TRBJ2-7; a weak D match, TRBD1 (5 bases). The CDR3 consists of 11 residues. Trimming cost V 3 bases and J 7 bases, with 7 bases left between them.

About this clone itself: At one end the junction does not follow the germline gene, possibly because of a read error. V gene TRBV11-1 combines with J gene TRBJ1-2; D remains unclear. Germline-derived CDR1 and CDR2 are SGHAT and FQDESV (reference sequence). The CDR3 is made up of 13 amino acids. The CDR3 spells CASSLVGAPVTLF. The CDR3 nucleotides read TGTGCCAGCAGCTTAGTGGGCGCGCCTGTTACTCTCTTC.

V and J are TRBV6-5 and TRBJ1-1; possibly TRBD1 for D (5 bases). Trimming pared 5 bases from V and 4 bases from J, leaving 17 bases between. CDR1 is MNHEY, CDR2 SVGAGI, per germline. This CDR3 spans 15 amino acids. CDR3 DNA sequence: TGTGCCAGCAGTCCAGACAGTTCCATGAGCACTGAAGCTTTCTTT. The encoded protein is CASSPDSSMSTEAFF.

In regard to this clone: The same CDR3 is also encoded by other DNA sequences in this sample. The V call is TRBV28, the J call TRBJ1-2; D is possibly TRBD1 (6 bases). Trimming removed 5 bases at V and 4 bases at J, with 8 bases between. Germline V CDR1 and CDR2: MDHEN, SYDVKM. The length of the CDR3 is 12 residues. CDR3 in DNA: TGTGCCAGCAGTCAGACAGGCTATGGCTACACCTTC. It yields the protein CASSQTGYGYTF.

The chain recombines TRBV7-3 with TRBJ2-3; 11 bases line up with TRBD2. The CDR3 totals 18 residues. Trimming took 1 base from V and 0 from J; bases not matched to a gene: 6. CDR1 is SGHTA and CDR2 is FQGTGA in the germline V gene. The CDR3 nucleotides read TGTGCCAGCAGCTTAAGTGGGACTAGCGGTCTTAGCACAGATACGCAGTATTTT. It translates to CASSLSGTSGLSTDTQYF. The complete variable domain, with remaining parts taken from reference TRBV7-3 and TRBJ2-3, reads GAGVSQTPSNKVTEKGKYVELRCDPISGHTALYWYRQSLGQGPEFLIYFQGTGAADDSGLPNDRFFAVRPEGSVSTLKIQRTERGDSAVYLCASSLSGTSGLSTDTQYFGPGTRLTVL.

The rearrangement uses TRBV4-1 and TRBJ2-7, with 9 bases aligning to TRBD1. V dropped 0 bases and J dropped 4; count of bases not matched to a gene: 4. There are 15 residues in the CDR3. CDR1 MGHRA and CDR2 YSYEKL come from the germline V gene. DNA for the CDR3: TGCGCCAGCAGCCAAGAAAGACAGGGGGTATACGAGCAGTACTTC. It yields the protein CASSQERQGVYEQYF.

The chain has TRBV2 and TRBJ1-5; D not resolved. V gave up 7 bases and J gave up 6 bases, with 19 bases separating them. CDR1 is SNHLY and CDR2 is FYNNEI in the germline V gene. This CDR3 region has 15 residues. CDR3 nucleotide sequence: TGTGCCAGCACCCGATCGGGTGGAGGCAGTCAGCCCCAGCATTTT. This gives the protein CASTRSGGGSQPQHF.

The gene calls are TRBV5-8 and TRBJ2-1, with TRBD1 identical over 8 bases. This CDR3 comprises 16 residues. Germline CDR1 SGHTS, CDR2 YDEGEE. V trimming: 1 base; J trimming: 1 base; junction bases outside the gene matches: 4. In nucleotides, the CDR3 is TGTGCCAGCAGCTTGTGGCAGGGGGCTTCCTACAATGAGCAGTTCTTC. Protein: CASSLWQGASYNEQFF.

This chain connects TRBV2 to TRBJ1-5; possibly TRBD1 for D (6 bases). V lost 3 bases, J lost 5 bases, and 8 bases lay in between. Germline assignment: CDR1 SNHLY and CDR2 FYNNEI. The CDR3 is 13 amino acids. CDR3 residues: CASSDQGYQPQHF. The CDR3 DNA reads TGTGCCAGCAGTGATCAGGGGTATCAGCCCCAGCATTTT.

The rearrangement links TRBV11-3 to TRBJ1-1; D unclear. The V and J ends lost 1 base and 5 bases respectively, with 11 bases between them. Germline V gives CDR1 SGHNT, CDR2 YENEEA. This CDR3 is built from 14 residues. CDR3 nucleotides: TGTGCCAGCAGCTTAGTGAACAGTAAGACTGAAGCTTTCTTT. This sequence encodes CASSLVNSKTEAFF.

The rearrangement uses TRBV10-3 and TRBJ2-2; 8 nucleotides match TRBD2. The CDR3 runs 14 residues. Germline V gives CDR1 ENHRY, CDR2 SYGVKD. With 6 bases clipped from V and 7 bases from J, the junction kept 7 bases outside the gene matches. The CDR3 region is CAISDSGVVGELFF. CDR3 coding DNA: TGTGCCATCAGCGATAGCGGGGTGGTCGGGGAGCTGTTTTTT.

The rearrangement links TRBV19 to TRBJ1-1; TRBD1 matches 7 bases. Germline assignment: CDR1 LNHDA and CDR2 SQIVND (reference sequence). The CDR3 contains 15 residues. J gave up 0 bases and V 4 bases, and 5 bases lay outside the gene matches. In nucleotides, the CDR3 is TGTGCCAGTAGTACCTCGGGACAGATGAACACTGAAGCTTTCTTT. Its protein is CASSTSGQMNTEAFF.

The chain recombines TRBV7-8 with TRBJ2-1; 9 nucleotides align to TRBD2. Looked up from germline, CDR1 is SGHVS and CDR2 is FQNEAQ. The V segment lost 0 bases and the J segment 9 bases; nucleotides outside the gene matches: 6. The CDR3 sequence is 15 residues long. The CDR3 nucleotides are TGTGCCAGCAGCTTAGCGGCGGGAGGGCCTAGTGAGCAGTTCTTC. Its translation: CASSLAAGGPSEQFF.

This chain links TRBV28 with TRBJ1-2; 11 bases line up with TRBD1. Germline V lookup: CDR1 MDHEN, CDR2 SYDVKM. The CDR3 extends over 17 amino acids. V lost 5 bases and J lost 1; bases outside the gene matches: 9. CDR3 residues: CASSTPGTGGGNYGYTF. The CDR3 DNA sequence: TGTGCCAGCAGTACCCCCGGGACAGGGGGTGGTAACTATGGCTACACCTTC.

The chain is built from TRBV7-2 and TRBJ1-2, with D maybe TRBD1 (6 bases). The germline CDR1 and CDR2 sequences are SGHTA and FQGNSA. The CDR3 is made up of 14 amino acids. V lost 5 bases, J lost 1 base, and 11 bases lay in between. The CDR3 bases are TGTGCCAGCAGCGCGGGCAGGGGTAACTATGGCTACACCTTC. Its protein is CASSAGRGNYGYTF.

This clone was seen a handful of times. The J gene is TRBJ2-7, the V gene TRBV3-1 (or the pseudogene TRBV3-2), with 10 bases matching TRBD1. V was pared by 1 base and J by 9 bases, with 15 bases of the junction left unmatched. The CDR3 totals 17 residues. Germline assignment: CDR1 LGHDT and CDR2 YNNKEL (reference sequence). The CDR3 DNA is TGTGCCAGCAGCCAAGGACCGGGACAGGGGCCCAGGGGGGGGCAGTACTTC. It yields the protein CASSQGPGQGPRGGQYF.

The chain uses TRBV20-1 and TRBJ1-5; D gene unclear. V shed 3 bases and J shed 7 bases, with 10 bases lying between them. The CDR3 extends over 12 amino acids. CDR1 and CDR2 from the germline V gene are DFQATT and SNEGSKA (reference sequence). CDR3 coding DNA: TGCAGTGCTAGTCGGGAGAGCCAGCCCCAGCATTTT. This encodes CSASRESQPQHF.

This chain joins TRBV27 and TRBJ2-7, with D unresolved. The CDR3 extends over 15 amino acids. From germline, CDR1 is MNHEY and CDR2 SMNVEV (reference sequence). With 1 base removed from V and 2 bases from J, the gap between germline ends came to 12 bases. CDR3 in DNA: TGTGCCAGCAGTTTATTTTCCGACAACACCTACGAGCAGTACTTC. It yields the protein CASSLFSDNTYEQYF.

This clone was counted between two and nine times. This rearrangement joins TRBV5-4 to TRBJ1-6; no clear D. The CDR3 contains 15 residues. V lost 0 bases and J lost 9, with 13 bases in between. The germline CDR1 and CDR2 sequences are SGHNT and YYREEE (reference sequence). CDR3 protein: CASSLAGGQASPLHF. CDR3 nucleotide sequence: TGTGCCAGCAGCTTGGCAGGAGGGCAGGCTTCACCCCTCCACTTT.

The rearrangement joins TRBV18 to TRBJ1-1; TRBD1 might be the D (6 bases). Germline V gene lookup returns CDR1 KGHSH and CDR2 LQKENI. The CDR3 extends over 15 amino acids. The V gene lost 4 bases and the J gene lost 5 bases, with 17 bases spanning the gap. The CDR3 DNA follows: TGTGCCAGCTCACTTTCTCAGGGGAGGGGAACTGAAGCTTTCTTT. This translates into CASSLSQGRGTEAFF.

The rearrangement joins TRBV5-8 to TRBJ2-7; 9 positions match TRBD1. The CDR3 has 14 amino acids. Unmatched junction bases numbered 4, after V lost 4 bases and J lost 2 bases. Germline CDR1 reads SGHTS; CDR2 reads YDEGEE. DNA for the CDR3: TGTGCCAGCAGCACCAGACAGGGGGCCTACGAGCAGTACTTC. This encodes CASSTRQGAYEQYF.

The rearrangement joins TRBV9 to TRBJ2-1; 8 bases map to TRBD2. J lost 7 bases, V lost 0 bases, and 3 bases had no gene match. CDR1 and CDR2 from the germline V gene are SGDLS and YYNGEE. The CDR3 length is 14 residues. This CDR3 reads CASSVGSGGNEQFF. The CDR3 DNA follows: TGTGCCAGCAGCGTAGGATCGGGGGGGAATGAGCAGTTCTTC.

This CDR3 is CASSPDRFGPLGPLHF. CDR3 nucleotides: TGTGCCAGCTCACCGGACAGGTTCGGGCCATTGGGGCCCCTCCACTTT. The rearrangement links TRBV18 to TRBJ1-6; 7 bases line up with TRBD1. Germline V gene data show CDR1 as KGHSH and CDR2 as LQKENI. The CDR3 loop spans 16 amino acids. The V gene end was trimmed by 3 bases and the J gene end by 13 bases; junction bases not matched to a gene: 15. Full variable domain (remainder filled in from reference TRBV18 and TRBJ1-6): NAGVMQNPRHLVRRRGQEARLRCSPMKGHSHVYWYRQLPEEGLKFMVYLQKENIIDESGMPKERFSAEFPKEGPSILRIQQVVRGDSAAYFCASSPDRFGPLGPLHFGNGTRLTVT.